This TCR beta chain was sequenced in a study of T cell changes during pregnancy in multiple sclerosis. The repertoire was sequenced with immunoSEQ multiplex PCR; TCRdb's copy has only in-frame clones and lacks some. This table has 45,000 to 60,000 clones, 90% appearing once. The material sequenced was CD8+ T cells from peripheral blood mononuclear cells, taken before pregnancy. The receptor was derived from a female donor with multiple sclerosis, enrolled in a pregnancy study.

CDR3 amino acids: CASSQRRTGELFF. DNA of the CDR3: TGTGCCAGCAGCCAACGGAGGACCGGGGAGCTGTTTTTT. The V and J genes are TRBV9 and TRBJ2-2; tentative D call: TRBD2 (5 bases). V lost 4 bases and J 5 bases, leaving 9 bases between the germline ends. Germline CDR1 is SGDLS and CDR2 is YYNGEE. The CDR3 contains 13 residues.